Listed below are T cell receptor beta chains from one sample, sequenced in a study of T cells after yellow fever vaccination. Each CDR3 protein is one row after TCRdb ran MiXCR on the 5' RACE reads. The sample lists more than 350,000 distinct CDR3 sequences, around a tenth occurring once. Specimen: PBMCs, collected on the day of the first yellow fever vaccination. The receptor source for this set is a man aged 18 to 29 who received the YFV17D yellow fever vaccine. Each CDR3 is given with its conserved first and last residue. The D gene is left open where the match is weak. Rows give clone size only sometimes, using once, few, many, or a class for an expanded clone.

d_gene,v_gene,abundance,j_gene,CDR3nt,CDR3aa
TRBD1,TRBV4-3,.,TRBJ2-1,TGCGCCAGCAGCCCCGGTCGGGACAGTTACAATGAGCAGTTCTTC,CASSPGRDSYNEQFF
TRBD1,TRBV4-1,few,TRBJ2-7,TGCGCCAGCAGCCCCCGGGACAGGCCTTACCAGCAGTACTTC,CASSPRDRPYQQYF
.,TRBV6-1,.,TRBJ1-1,TGTGCCAGCAGCCGAACCCCGGACACTGAAGCTTTCTTT,CASSRTPDTEAFF
.,TRBV7-3,many,TRBJ1-6,TGTGCCAGCAGCTTTGAGCCCTATAATTCACCCCTCCACTTT,CASSFEPYNSPLHF
.,TRBV4-2,.,TRBJ2-1,TGTGCCAGCAGCCAAGATAGGATAGGGGGCTCCTACAATGAGCAGTTCTTC,CASSQDRIGGSYNEQFF
TRBD2,TRBV5-1,.,TRBJ2-2,TGCGCCAGCAGAAGCCTAGCGGCCACCGGGGAGCTGTTTTTT,CASRSLAATGELFF
.,TRBV24-1,.,TRBJ2-1,TGTGCCACCAGTGATTCCGGCTCCCAACTCCCATACAATGAGCAGTTCTTC,CATSDSGSQLPYNEQFF
.,TRBV28,.,TRBJ1-5,TGTGCCAGCAGGGTCGGGGGGAGCAATCAGCCCCAGCATTTT,CASRVGGSNQPQHF
.,TRBV10-3,.,TRBJ1-2,TGTGCCATCAGTGAGGGGCGGGGGAGCTATGGCTACACCTTC,CAISEGRGSYGYTF
.,TRBV3-1,.,TRBJ1-1,TGTGCCAGCAGCCAAGTAGGGCGAACTGAAGCTTTCTTT,CASSQVGRTEAFF
.,TRBV2,few,TRBJ2-2,TGTGCCAGCATGTGGACAGCGAACACCGGGGAGCTGTTTTTT,CASMWTANTGELFF
TRBD1,TRBV5-1,few,TRBJ2-5,TGCGCCAGCAGCCAGACTACAGGGGAGGAGACCCAGTACTTC,CASSQTTGEETQYF
TRBD1,TRBV12-3/TRBV12-4,.,TRBJ1-6,TGTGCCAGCAGAGATGACAGGGGCCAACGGGATTCACCCCTCCACTTT,CASRDDRGQRDSPLHF
.,TRBV18,.,TRBJ2-1,TGTGCCAGCTCGCCGTTAGGGGGGCAGAATGAGCAGTTCTTC,CASSPLGGQNEQFF
.,TRBV24-1,.,TRBJ2-2,TGTGCCACCGGGGCGTTTGACGGAAACACCGGGGAGCTGTTTTTT,CATGAFDGNTGELFF
TRBD1,TRBV10-3,.,TRBJ2-1,TGTGCCTCCCGGGACAGGGGGCTTGATGAGCAGTTCTTC,CASRDRGLDEQFF
.,TRBV3-1,.,TRBJ1-6,TGTGCCAGCAGCCAAGCCCGAAGTGCCGGATCACCCCTCCACTTT,CASSQARSAGSPLHF
.,TRBV12-3/TRBV12-4,few,TRBJ2-7,TGTGCCAGCAGTTTAGGGGGGGCCGGCGACGAGCAGTACTTC,CASSLGGAGDEQYF
.,TRBV7-9,once,TRBJ1-3,TGTGCCAGCAGCCTCGCTGGGGCGACATCTGGAAACACCATATATTTT,CASSLAGATSGNTIYF
.,TRBV20-1,few,TRBJ2-5,TGCAGTGCTAGACGCTTAGCCCAAGAGACCCAGTACTTC,CSARRLAQETQYF
.,TRBV20-1,few,TRBJ2-3,TGCAGTGCCGAGCAGAAATTCGCCACAGATACGCAGTATTTT,CSAEQKFATDTQYF
TRBD1,TRBV12-3/TRBV12-4,few,TRBJ1-2,TGTGCCAGCAGTCCTCCTACCGGGACAGCCTTACACTATGGCTACACCTTC,CASSPPTGTALHYGYTF
.,TRBV30,.,TRBJ1-4,TGTGCCTGGAGTGAGGTAGATGAAAAACTGTTTTTT,CAWSEVDEKLFF
.,TRBV6-1,few,TRBJ2-6,TGTGCCAGCAGTGAAGGGGGCTCTGGGGCCAACGTCCTGACTTTC,CASSEGGSGANVLTF
.,TRBV18,many,TRBJ2-7,TGTGCCAGCTCAACCTCAGGCTACGAGCAGTACTTC,CASSTSGYEQYF
.,TRBV9,few,TRBJ2-2,TGTGCCAGCAGCCCCCCGGGGGCCACCGGGGAGCTGTTTTTT,CASSPPGATGELFF
.,TRBV4-1,few,TRBJ2-1,TGCGCCAGCAGCCAAGGGTTCAATGAGCAGTTCTTC,CASSQGFNEQFF
.,TRBV7-9,few,TRBJ1-5,TGTGCCAGCAGCCCCTCCCAGGGTCATCAGCCCCAGCATTTT,CASSPSQGHQPQHF
TRBD1,TRBV4-3,.,TRBJ1-1,TGCGCCAGCAGCCAGGCCAGGGGACAGCCGATGAACACTGAAGCTTTCTTT,CASSQARGQPMNTEAFF
.,TRBV5-4,few,TRBJ2-6,TGTGCCAGCAGCTTGGGACAGGCTAGCTCTGGGGCCAACGTCCTGACTTTC,CASSLGQASSGANVLTF
.,TRBV7-3,.,TRBJ2-1,TGTGCCAGCAGCTTAGCCGGGGGGCTTGGTAGCGATGAGCAGTTCTTC,CASSLAGGLGSDEQFF
TRBD1,TRBV18,.,TRBJ2-3,TGTGCCAGCTCACACCGCGGGACAGGGAGCACAGATACGCAGTATTTT,CASSHRGTGSTDTQYF
TRBD1,TRBV9,many,TRBJ2-7,TGTGCCAGCAGCGTAGGGCAGGGGGTCTACGAGCAGTACTTC,CASSVGQGVYEQYF
.,TRBV29-1,few,TRBJ1-3,TGCAGCGTGCGCTCTGGAAACACCATATATTTT,CSVRSGNTIYF
TRBD2,TRBV5-4,.,TRBJ2-4,TGTGCCAGCAGCGTGGTAGCGGGGTCGGGAAACATTCAGTACTTC,CASSVVAGSGNIQYF
.,TRBV19,.,TRBJ2-3,TGTGCCAGTAGTATAAGGGACTGGGACGGGGATACGCAGTATTTT,CASSIRDWDGDTQYF
TRBD2,TRBV4-2,.,TRBJ2-3,TGTGCCAGCAGCCCCCTTAGCGGGGGGCGTGATACGCAGTATTTT,CASSPLSGGRDTQYF
TRBD1,TRBV27,many,TRBJ2-1,TGTGCCAGCAGTTTTGCCAGGGGGCAGGGTGAGCAGTTCTTC,CASSFARGQGEQFF
.,TRBV6-1,.,TRBJ2-7,TGTGCCAGCAGCCCGTCTACCCTGCAGACCTACGAGCAGTACTTC,CASSPSTLQTYEQYF
.,TRBV6-1,many,TRBJ1-4,TGTGCCAGCAGCACCGAGGGCAGGGGTAATGAAAAACTGTTTTTT,CASSTEGRGNEKLFF
.,TRBV6-2/TRBV6-3,.,TRBJ2-5,TGTGCCAGCAGGGGCGCCCGGGAAGCAGAGACCCAGTACTTC,CASRGAREAETQYF
.,TRBV18,few,TRBJ1-1,TGTGCCAGCTCACCACAAGCGGGAACTGAAGCTTTCTTT,CASSPQAGTEAFF
.,TRBV6-4,.,TRBJ1-5,TGTGCCAGCGGGGGGGTTAGCAATCAGCCCCAGCATTTT,CASGGVSNQPQHF
.,TRBV25-1,.,TRBJ1-1,TGTGCCAGCAGTGCCACGGGCACTGAAGCTTTCTTT,CASSATGTEAFF
.,TRBV3-1,once,TRBJ2-2,TGTGCCAGCAGCCCTAGAGAGTGGGGGAACACCGGGGAGCTGTTTTTT,CASSPREWGNTGELFF
.,TRBV18,.,TRBJ1-4,TGTGCCAGCTCACGAGGGGATGAAAAACTGTTTTTT,CASSRGDEKLFF
.,TRBV9,.,TRBJ2-3,TGTGCCAGCAGCGTAGGAGTTGGGGGGCCGGGCACAGATACGCAGTATTTT,CASSVGVGGPGTDTQYF
TRBD1,TRBV7-9,.,TRBJ2-7,TGTGCCAGCAGCGCCCCGGGAGTGGAGGGACAGGGGTACTACGAGCAGTACTTC,CASSAPGVEGQGYYEQYF
TRBD2,TRBV7-2,.,TRBJ2-2,TGTGCCAGCAGCTTCGGAGCGGGGGGGCCGGGCACCGGGGAGCTGTTTTTT,CASSFGAGGPGTGELFF
.,TRBV7-8,.,TRBJ1-6,TGTGCCAGCAGCTTTGAAAGGGCGGGCTCACCCCTCCACTTT,CASSFERAGSPLHF
TRBD2,TRBV20-1,many,TRBJ2-5,TGCAGTGCCTCGACTAGCGACGAGACCCAGTACTTC,CSASTSDETQYF
.,TRBV20-1,.,TRBJ1-5,TGCAGTGCTAGAGATGGGGGGGACAACAATCAGCCCCAGCATTTT,CSARDGGDNNQPQHF
.,TRBV19,.,TRBJ1-4,TGTGCCAGTAGTATACAGGGACAAAAACTGTTTTTT,CASSIQGQKLFF
TRBD1,TRBV4-2,.,TRBJ1-2,TGTGCCAGCAGCCTAGAATTCAGGGGGCTTTACTATGGCTACACCTTC,CASSLEFRGLYYGYTF
.,TRBV7-2,.,TRBJ1-6,TGTGCCAGCAGCCCGGGCCCGGCTAATTCACCCCTCCACTTT,CASSPGPANSPLHF
TRBD1,TRBV2,many,TRBJ2-2,TGTGCCAGCAATTACCCCTCCTGGACAGGGGAAGGCACCGGGGAGCTGTTTTTT,CASNYPSWTGEGTGELFF
.,TRBV29-1,few,TRBJ1-2,TGCAGCGTTGTATTCGCCGGCGGCGGGGGCTACACCTTC,CSVVFAGGGGYTF
.,TRBV30,few,TRBJ2-4,TGTGCCTGGAGTACAGGAATAAACATTCAGTACTTC,CAWSTGINIQYF
.,TRBV18,few,TRBJ2-5,TGTGCCAGCTCACCTCCCAGACCTCAAGAGACCCAGTACTTC,CASSPPRPQETQYF